The rows below give T cell receptor beta chains drawn from one sample of a study of blood T cells in healthy people across ages. TCRdb re-analysed the 5' RACE reads in MiXCR, keeping a single row per CDR3 protein. The data contain some 1.5 million distinct CDR3 sequences, 28% of them singletons. The sequencing input was blood. The receptors originated from a woman under 40 in good health. CDR3s include the opening cysteine and the closing phenylalanine or tryptophan. Each record gives: D gene, J gene, clone size, V gene, CDR3 DNA, CDR3 protein. A D gene is named only where the DNA matches it firmly. Some rows mark clone size as missing; the rest say once, few, many or name a class of expanded clone.

TRBD2,TRBJ2-1,NA,TRBV30,TGTGCCTGGAGTGGAGGGAGCGGGGGTGCAATGAAGGAGTTCTTC,CAWSGGSGGAMKEFF
NA,TRBJ2-1,NA,TRBV20-1,TGCAGTGCACATCAGGGGGAGCAGTTCTTC,CSAHQGEQFF
NA,TRBJ1-1,NA,TRBV5-4,TGTGCCAGCAGCGCACAAACCGGGACGGAAACTGAAGCTTTCTTT,CASSAQTGTETEAFF
TRBD2,TRBJ2-1,few,TRBV10-3,TGTGCCATCAGTGCGTTCGGGACTAGCCCCAATGAGCAGTTCTTC,CAISAFGTSPNEQFF
NA,TRBJ2-7,few,TRBV5-1,TGCGCCAGCTCCAGGGGGTCCGGGAGGTACGAGCAGTACTTC,CASSRGSGRYEQYF
TRBD2,TRBJ2-5,NA,TRBV25-1,TGTGCCAGCAGGGGTGGACCCGGGGGGGAGCAGTACTTC,CASRGGPGGEQYF
NA,TRBJ2-3,NA,TRBV5-4,TGTGCCAGCAGCATTGGGGACGATACGCAGTATTTT,CASSIGDDTQYF
NA,TRBJ2-1,many,TRBV29-1,TGCAGCGATAACCGAGACAATGAGCAGTTCTTC,CSDNRDNEQFF
TRBD2,TRBJ2-7,few,TRBV6-1,TGTACCAGCAGGACTAGTTCTTACGACGAGCAGTACTTC,CTSRTSSYDEQYF
NA,TRBJ2-5,NA,TRBV28,TGTGCCAGCACCCAACGAAGAGGGGTGGCTCAAGAGACCCAGTACTTC,CASTQRRGVAQETQYF
TRBD1,TRBJ2-1,few,TRBV20-1,TGCAGTGGGACCGGGACAGGGTTAGGAAATGAGCAGTTCTTC,CSGTGTGLGNEQFF
TRBD2,TRBJ2-5,many,TRBV7-2,TGTGCCAGCAGCTTGGGCGGGAGGGCCCCAGAGACCCAGTACTTC,CASSLGGRAPETQYF
TRBD2,TRBJ2-5,NA,TRBV5-6,TGTGCCAGCAGCCAGGGACTAGCGGGGGTCCTCCAAGAGACCCAGTACTTC,CASSQGLAGVLQETQYF
NA,TRBJ1-1,NA,TRBV7-9,TGTGCCAGCAGCTCCAAGTCGACCGCTATGAACACTGAAGCTTTCTTT,CASSSKSTAMNTEAFF
TRBD2,TRBJ2-1,few,TRBV20-1,TGCAGTGCTAGAGATCGGAGGACTAGCGTTTACAATGAGCAGTTCTTC,CSARDRRTSVYNEQFF
TRBD2,TRBJ2-7,NA,TRBV20-1,TGCAGTGCTAGAGATCGGGTAGCGGGAGCCTACGAGCAGTACTTC,CSARDRVAGAYEQYF
NA,TRBJ2-7,once,TRBV5-1,TGCGCCAGCAGCTTGGTACCCGTAAGCGACGAGCAGTACTTC,CASSLVPVSDEQYF
NA,TRBJ1-5,NA,TRBV20-1,TGCAGTGCTAGAGATCCAGGGGACAATCAGCCCCAGCATTTT,CSARDPGDNQPQHF
TRBD1,TRBJ2-5,many,TRBV7-9,TGTGCCAGCAGCTTGGGACAGACTTCCATCCAAGAGACCCAGTACTTC,CASSLGQTSIQETQYF
TRBD1,TRBJ2-7,few,TRBV2,TGTGCCAGCAGTGGAATAGACAGGGGCGGCTCCTACGAGCAGTACTTC,CASSGIDRGGSYEQYF